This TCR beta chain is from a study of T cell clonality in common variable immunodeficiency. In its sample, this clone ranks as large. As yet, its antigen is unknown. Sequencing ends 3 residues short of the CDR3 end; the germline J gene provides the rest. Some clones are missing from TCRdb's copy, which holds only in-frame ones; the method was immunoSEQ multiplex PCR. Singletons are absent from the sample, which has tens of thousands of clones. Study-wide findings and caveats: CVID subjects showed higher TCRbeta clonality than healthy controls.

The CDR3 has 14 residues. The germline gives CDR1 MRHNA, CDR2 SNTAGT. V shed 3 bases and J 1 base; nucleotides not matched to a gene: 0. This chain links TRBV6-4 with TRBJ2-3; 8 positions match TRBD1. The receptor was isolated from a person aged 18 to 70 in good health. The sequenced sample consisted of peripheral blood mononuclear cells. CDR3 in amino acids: CASSEGQGTDTQYF. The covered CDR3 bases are TGTGCCAGCAGTGAGGGACAGGGCACAGATACG.